This T cell receptor beta chain was identified in a study of CD8 T cells in ankylosing spondylitis. This clonotype was seen more than once but under ten times. Its cognate antigen is unknown. Quantitative 5'-RACE was performed with molecular barcodes, and it yielded the TCR beta libraries. Each CDR3 protein is one row after TCRdb ran MiXCR on the 5' RACE reads. Among under 250,000 distinct CDR3 sequences listed, around 10% were seen once. Overall study findings and caveats: What appeared characteristic of ankylosing spondylitis blood was a TCR beta motif of under 10 highly homologous variants. Clones linked to disease were reported to show significant enrichment in matched ankylosing spondylitis synovial fluid. The disease-linked clones had a CD8+ phenotype and low blood frequencies.

Trimming stripped 6 bases from V and 1 base from J, with 16 bases between. There are 14 residues in the CDR3. In germline, CDR1 is SQVTM, CDR2 ANQGSEA. The specimen sequenced was blood, either unsorted or a sorted T cell fraction (not recorded which). This sequence originates from a male donor with ankylosing spondylitis or in good health (not recorded which). The V and J genes are TRBV29-1 and TRBJ2-7, with a tentative D call TRBD2 (6 bases). The CDR3, as DNA: TGCAGCGTCGGAGGGCCGGGTTCTTCCTACGAGCAGTACTTC. Amino acid sequence: CSVGGPGSSYEQYF.